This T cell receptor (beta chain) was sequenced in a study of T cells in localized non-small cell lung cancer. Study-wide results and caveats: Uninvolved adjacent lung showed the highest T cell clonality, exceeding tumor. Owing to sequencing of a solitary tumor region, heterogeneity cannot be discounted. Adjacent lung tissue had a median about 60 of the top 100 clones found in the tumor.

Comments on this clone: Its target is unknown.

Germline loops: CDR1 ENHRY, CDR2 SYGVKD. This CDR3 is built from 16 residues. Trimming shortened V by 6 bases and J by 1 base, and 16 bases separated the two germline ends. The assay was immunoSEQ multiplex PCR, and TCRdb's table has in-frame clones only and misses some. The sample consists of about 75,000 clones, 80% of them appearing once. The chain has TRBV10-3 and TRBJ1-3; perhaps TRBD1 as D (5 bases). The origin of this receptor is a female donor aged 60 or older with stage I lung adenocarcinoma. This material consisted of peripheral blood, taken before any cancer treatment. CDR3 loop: CAISPGTVKSGNTIYF. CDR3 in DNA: TGTGCCATCAGCCCCGGGACGGTGAAGTCTGGAAACACCATATATTTT.